Here is one T cell receptor (beta chain) with its context. This clone was observed a handful of times. Its cognate antigen has yet to be identified. No qualities accompany the bases; no much larger clone lies one base away. To prepare the library, the immunoSEQ multiplex PCR assay was applied. The multiplex PCR relied on a mix of 60 forward primers for TCR Vbeta segments and 13 reverse primers for TCR Jbeta segments. Amplification of the CDR3 region of rearranged TCR beta genes was performed with a multiplex PCR assay on genomic DNA. Amplified TCR beta libraries were sequenced as 87-base-pair reads on the Illumina HiSeq System. Turning to the authors' computational methods: Across the 600 to 700 repertoires, a later analysis counted roughly 77 million unique TCR beta chains, roughly 11 million of which were shared by at least two donors. A nearest-neighbor algorithm error-corrected the raw reads and collapsed the reads into unique sequences, merging closely related sequences to remove PCR and sequencing errors. V, D and J gene segments were assigned by aligning CDR3 sequences to IMGT reference sequences. For a sequence to be retained, at least a six-nucleotide match to both a V gene segment and a J gene segment was required. Rearrangements were called productive when the CDR3 lacked stop codons and stayed in frame with V and J; all others were non-productive. Following IMGT convention, CDR3 was defined as the stretch from the second conserved V-encoded cysteine to the conserved J-encoded phenylalanine. The earlier analysis of some 600 of the donors excluded sequences that lacked an unambiguous match to a single V gene segment. An earlier analysis of several hundred of the donors classified V segments as functional when productive rearrangements were above 56.7% and as segregating when the standard deviation between donors was above 5%. To diagnose cytomegalovirus status from the catalog of TCR beta chain sequences, a statistical classification framework was built. In a later analysis, TCR nucleotide sequences were compared against IMGT/GENE-DB human TR gene sequences so that V and J genes could be assigned. Using the TCRdist pipeline, a later analysis assigned CDR3 sequences along with most-parsimonious VDJ recombination scenarios. In a later analysis, each TCR beta chain was defined by its CDR3 amino acid sequence together with its V-gene family, and reads lacking a unique V-gene family were excluded. As a way to deal with suspected cross-contamination and a sequencing artifact, a later analysis dropped 450 to 600 nucleotide sequences that were highly shared and had low generation probability. In a later analysis, a clonal expansion index was calculated for each public chain from normalized within-repertoire ranks of inferred template counts. In a later analysis, generation probabilities were computed using a VDJ recombination model fitted to out-of-frame rearrangements, and the results were checked against IGoR. A later analysis scored TCR-TCR, TCR-HLA and TCR-CMV co-occurrence with hypergeometric tests, applying a repertoire-size bias correction to TCR pairs. A later analysis estimated false discovery rates by permuting HLA or CMV assignments 20 times. In a later analysis, co-occurring TCRs were grouped with DBSCAN, and TCRdist sequence similarity was added when clustering was performed within HLA-allele-positive subsets. Repertoires with fewer than 30,000 or more than 120,000 public chains, plus five repertoires with anomalous nucleotide sharing, were excluded from co-occurrence clustering. TCRdb's version of the immuneACCESS table is confined to in-frame rearrangements and falls short of the full clone set. An unresolved V gene accounts for under half of the shortfall where checked; the remainder is of unknown origin. V and J calls and clone size follow that table, whereas D and trimming were derived from the DNA. The sample profile shows about 140,000 clones; roughly 77% of them were found once. The ten largest make up about 2.2% of the sample.

These data are taken from a study of cytomegalovirus exposure and HLA in healthy donors (dated by TCRdb to 2016 to 2017). About the investigation overall: An earlier analysis of several hundred of the donors reported 276 Gb of sequence data and around 120 million unique TCR beta sequences from approximately 180 million T cells. An early release that covered about 600 HLA-typed donors contained about 300 gigabases of sequencing data and 70 million to 100 million unique TCR sequences. Of the 398 genotyped donors, 75% to 85% were placed in the genetic ancestry cluster associated with self-reported Caucasian donors. The study aimed to test whether cataloging public T cell receptors could reveal signatures of past pathogen exposure. The study used immunosequencing to profile the T cell repertoires of approximately 640 subjects and linked those repertoires to cytomegalovirus serostatus. Along with the approximately 700-subject first cohort, a separate validation cohort of about 110 different subjects was used. To predict cytomegalovirus infection status, the study brought together high-throughput TCR immunosequencing, statistical association of individual TCRs with disease status, and machine learning. A later analysis re-examined previously published TCR beta repertoires from several hundred donors and added high-resolution HLA genotyping to investigate patterns of TCR occurrence. Rather than using new phenotypic data, the later analysis identified candidate immune exposures from TCR beta sequences and from how often those sequences occurred across donors. To decide whether each TCR beta V gene segment behaved as functional or pseudogenic, an earlier analysis of some 600 of the donors relied on high-throughput TCR beta sequencing. Alongside the repertoire data, information on donor age, sex, ethnicity and CMV serostatus was compiled. Genome-wide SNP genotypes for about 55% of the roughly 670 donors were used in a later genetic analysis, which treated that subset as a discovery cohort. Every discovery cohort repertoire had been produced on one sequencing platform. Class I and class II HLA loci were covered by the typing at four-digit resolution. The number of donors typed differed by locus, with about 629-640 for A, B, C, DRB1 and DQB1, around 500 for DQA1, nearly 610 for DPA1, and around 460 for DPB1. Because of strong linkage in the cohort, roughly five DR-DQ haplotypes were treated as single units for association and clustering. Among some 410 genotyped donors of the cohort, an average of roughly 240,000 unique TCR beta nucleotide sequences were sequenced per donor, roughly a sixth of them non-productive.

Paper-wide results and their limitations: In an earlier analysis of fewer than 700 of the donors, most TCR beta V segments appeared in productive rearrangements about 87% or about 30% of the time, broadly matching IMGT annotations. Because the 87-base-pair reads could not distinguish some IMGT-functional V segments, including TRBV6-2 and TRBV6-3, those segments were excluded. In a later analysis, HLA-associated TCR beta chains were found to be more clonally expanded and to have lower generation probabilities than equally common non-associated chains. The earlier analysis of approximately 540 of the donors excluded 15 to 20 rarely observed V segments, including chromosome 9 orphons, because counts were too low. The classifier was reported to diagnose cytomegalovirus status with high specificity and sensitivity in both the original cohort and the validation cohort. Several of the top co-occurrence clusters appeared to be linked to parvovirus B19, influenza, CMV and Epstein-Barr virus, according to a later analysis. CMV serostatus was the only immune exposure information available for the cohort. The sequencing pipeline was judged likely to have produced a cluster of highly shared sequence variants as a technical artifact. In the study, approximately 160 TCR beta chains were listed as associated with cytomegalovirus. Linkage disequilibrium might explain the correlated functional status among segregating V segments, but an unknown experimental factor could not be ruled out. The presence/absence analyses assumed that sequencing depth was roughly uniform across donors, and that assumption may not be true. In a later analysis, more than 15,000 TCR beta sequences were associated with specific HLA alleles at a false discovery rate of 0.05. An association between a missense DCLRE1C variant and V-gene and J-gene trimming of TCR beta chains was found in a later genetic analysis and replicated in an independent cohort. According to a later analysis, TCR association rates differed among HLA loci, with DRB1 alleles showing the most associated TCRs and HLA-C alleles showing the fewest. Only TCR beta chains were sequenced in this cohort, and the absence of alpha or paired-chain data limited detectable features. Assigning TCR associations to individual alleles was difficult when HLA alleles, especially DR and DQ, strongly co-occurred. A further reported finding was that TCR beta sequences accurately predicted the HLA-A and HLA-B alleles for most subjects in the first cohort. A few of the identified cytomegalovirus-associated TCR beta chains were confirmed in vitro to be specific for cytomegalovirus antigens. The authors suggested that the approach could potentially be generalized to other disease states and immunological phenotypes. Compared with the roughly 600-donor mean, donors in an Asian-associated ancestry cluster had fewer N-insertions in productive TCRs, according to a later genetic analysis. Most TCR sequences were seen in very few donors, while some public TCRs were found in many individuals. Most CMV-associated TCR beta chains appeared to be HLA-restricted in a later analysis, and the HLA associations seemed to be driven largely by CMV exposure. HLA typing was unavailable for some donors at each locus, so association tests used only the typed subset.

The cohort comprised fewer than 750 healthy bone marrow donors. At the time of sampling, all cohort members were nominally healthy, though unrecorded immune exposures were likely present. The donor was CMV seronegative and was included in the group of under 450 seronegative cohort members. A peripheral blood sample was provided by each donor, and peripheral blood mononuclear cells were used for TCR beta sequencing. Genomic DNA extraction from the blood cell samples was performed with the Qiagen DNeasy Blood Extraction Kit. The trim is 2 bases for V and 15 bases for J, with a gap of 17 bases between the germline ends. The CDR3 covers 13 residues, taking in both the cysteine and the phenylalanine. Only the CDR3 DNA is retained, 39 bases long and in frame from the first base. CDR1 and CDR2 are read off the germline V gene as SGHRS and YFSETQ.

This TCR came from a man younger than 45 in good health and CMV-seronegative. The chain couples TRBV5-1 to TRBJ1-4, with no reliable assignment of the D segment. The sample taken for sequencing was PBMCs. The DNA sequence follows: TGCGCCAGCAGCTTCACCCCGTCCCAGGATGTGTTTTTT. This yields the protein CASSFTPSQDVFF.